This T cell receptor (beta chain) is from a study of blood T cell repertoires in COVID-19. Study context: From T cells, B-cell-depleted T cells, or PBMCs came the material, which was cDNA or gDNA.

Original methodology: Reference gene primer amplification in the assay estimated nucleated cell counts. Measured with immunoSEQ multiplex PCR; TCRdb has only the in-frame clones, and not every one. V and J calls and clone size come straight from that table; D and trimming were deduced from the DNA. The sample holds under 200,000 clones; 86% are singletons and the top ten take 11%. The CDR3 is 15 residues long. The V gene end was trimmed by 0 bases and the J gene end by 2 bases; junction bases not matched to a gene: 2. The germline V gene encodes CDR1 MNHEY and CDR2 SVGAGI. While infection was still active, Seattle patients were enrolled and then followed longitudinally.

Input material: peripheral blood. The V and J genes are TRBV6-5 and TRBJ2-7, with 9 positions matching TRBD2. This TCR was sampled from an older woman with COVID-19, enrolled during active disease. The CDR3 DNA follows: TGTGCCAGCAGTTACTCTAGCGGGAGCACCTACGAGCAGTACTTC. It codes for CASSYSSGSTYEQYF.